Below are 32 T cell receptor beta chains sequenced from a single sample in a study of T cells in Graves' hyperthyroidism and ophthalmopathy. TCR beta CDR3 sequences were amplified from RNA transcripts. When the TCR CDR3 underwent first-round RT-PCR, the HTBI primer set was used. TCRdb itself ran the multiplex PCR reads through MiXCR, one entry per CDR3 protein. Counted here are 370,000 or so distinct CDR3 sequences, approximately 15% occurring once; the ten biggest clones make up around 20%. The source material was blood. These receptors all stem from a young man with Graves' hyperthyroidism that later progressed to Graves' ophthalmopathy.

This clonotype was detected many times. This sequence joins TRBV15 and TRBJ1-1; D may be TRBD1 (5 bases). The CDR3 length is 16 residues. V lost 0 bases and J 0 bases, leaving 11 bases between the germline ends. CDR1 LNHNV and CDR2 YYDKDF come from the germline V gene (reference sequence). The CDR3 bases are TGTGCCACCAGCAGAGATCGGGCAGGGATGAACACTGAAGCTTTCTTT. Its translation is CATSRDRAGMNTEAFF.

The rearrangement uses TRBV6-1 and TRBJ1-5; tentatively, D is TRBD1 (5 bases). V was pared by 6 bases and J by 5 bases, with 11 bases between. The CDR3 is made up of 13 amino acids. Germline V lookup: CDR1 MNHNS, CDR2 SASEGT. CDR3 bases: TGTGCCAGCAGGGTCCAGGGTGATCAGCCCCAGCATTTT. The encoded protein is CASRVQGDQPQHF.

This clonotype was detected only a few times. The chain has TRBV28 and TRBJ2-7; the match to TRBD1 covers 9 bases. V gave up 7 bases and J gave up 4 bases; unmatched junction bases: 8. The germline CDR1 and CDR2 sequences are MDHEN and SYDVKM. The CDR3 is 14 amino acids. The CDR3 spells CASIAGTGPYEQYF. In DNA form, the CDR3 reads TGTGCCAGCATTGCCGGGACAGGGCCGTACGAGCAGTACTTC.

This clonotype came up a few times. CDR3: CASSLGTGYPDTQYF. Written as DNA, the CDR3 is TGTGCCAGCAGTTTAGGGACAGGCTACCCAGATACGCAGTATTTT. The rearrangement joins TRBV27 to TRBJ2-3; 8 nucleotides match TRBD1. The V gene end was trimmed by 2 bases and the J gene end by 4 bases; junction bases not matched to a gene: 5. CDR3 length equals 15 residues. CDR1 and CDR2 (germline): MNHEY, SMNVEV (reference sequence).

The V gene is TRBV24-1, the J gene TRBJ2-3, with D perhaps matching TRBD1 (5 bases). The CDR3 has 17 amino acids. Germline V CDR1 and CDR2: KGHDR, SFDVKD. The ends were cut back, 4 bases at V and 3 bases at J, with 19 bases in the middle. This chain's CDR3 is CATSDPGKEVLTDTQYF. The CDR3 region has the DNA TGTGCCACCAGTGACCCAGGGAAAGAGGTGTTGACAGATACGCAGTATTTT.

This chain joins TRBV20-1 and TRBJ2-7; D possibly corresponds to TRBD2 (5 bases). The CDR3 is made up of 14 amino acids. Trimming pared 3 bases from V and 6 bases from J, leaving 18 bases between. Germline CDR1 reads DFQATT; CDR2 reads SNEGSKA (reference sequence). The CDR3 loop reads CSARRLGSTSEQYF. Here the CDR3 DNA reads TGCAGTGCTAGGCGCTTGGGGAGCACGTCCGAGCAGTACTTC.

The chain joins TRBV5-1 to TRBJ1-4, with no clear D. The V end was cut by 3 bases, the J end by 8 bases, with 14 bases between. The CDR3 is made up of 14 amino acids. CDR1 SGHRS and CDR2 YFSETQ come from the germline V gene. CDR3 protein: CASSSGGFGEKLFF. Here the CDR3 DNA reads TGCGCCAGCAGCTCGGGAGGATTTGGGGAAAAACTGTTTTTT.

In its sample, this clonotype was seen many times. The genes are TRBV28 and TRBJ1-5; D is unclear. The ends were cut back, 3 bases at V and 0 bases at J, with 9 bases in the middle. Per germline, CDR1 MDHEN and CDR2 SYDVKM. This CDR3 spans 15 amino acids. CDR3 region: CASSFSLFSNQPQHF. The CDR3 coding sequence is TGTGCCAGCAGTTTTTCCTTATTTAGCAATCAGCCCCAGCATTTT.

The V call is TRBV6-1, the J call TRBJ2-7; no clear D gene. Deletions cut 3 bases from V and 0 bases from J, with 6 bases between. CDR3 length: 13 amino acids. Germline CDR1 is MNHNS and CDR2 is SASEGT. This CDR3 reads CASSDAFSYEQYF. In nucleotides, the CDR3 is TGTGCCAGCAGTGATGCATTCTCCTACGAGCAGTACTTC.

The rearrangement uses TRBV10-3 and TRBJ1-2; D may be TRBD1 (5 bases). This CDR3 is 14 amino acids long. Germline V gene data show CDR1 as ENHRY and CDR2 as SYGVKD. The germline V and J ends were trimmed by 2 bases and 0 bases, with 7 bases remaining between them. The CDR3: CAISEGATNYGYTF. CDR3 sequence (DNA): TGTGCCATCAGTGAGGGGGCCACTAACTATGGCTACACCTTC.

The rearrangement uses TRBV9 and TRBJ2-1; D unclear. CDR3 length equals 12 residues. Trimming cost V 0 bases and J 8 bases, with 6 bases left between them. The germline CDR1 and CDR2 sequences are SGDLS and YYNGEE. CDR3 loop: CASSVVGDEQFF. CDR3 coding DNA: TGTGCCAGCAGCGTAGTGGGTGATGAGCAGTTCTTC. The full variable domain, completed using reference TRBV9 and TRBJ2-1, is DSGVTQTPKHLITATGQRVTLRCSPRSGDLSVYWYQQSLDQGLQFLIQYYNGEERAKGNILERFSAQQFPDLHSELNLSSLELGDSALYFCASSVVGDEQFFGPGTRLTVL.

The chain uses TRBV4-1 and TRBJ1-2; 7 bases line up with TRBD1. The CDR3 is 16 residues long. Trimming at V came to 0 bases and at J to 5 bases, leaving 9 bases not matched to a gene. Per germline, CDR1 MGHRA and CDR2 YSYEKL. The CDR3 region has the DNA TGCGCCAGCAGCCAAGATCAGGGGGGGGCAGGATATGGCTACACCTTC. Protein: CASSQDQGGAGYGYTF.

The rearrangement uses TRBV7-9 and TRBJ2-5; 12 bases agree with TRBD2. The germline gives CDR1 SEHNR, CDR2 FQNEAQ (reference sequence). V was clipped by 3 bases and J by 1 base; unmatched bases: 3. The CDR3 contains 16 residues. The CDR3 bases are TGTGCCAGCAGCTTCACTAGCGGGGGGTCCCAAGAGACCCAGTACTTC. The encoded protein is CASSFTSGGSQETQYF.

This clonotype has a count of ten or more. The chain employs TRBV7-9 and TRBJ2-5; 9 bases align to TRBD1. After removal of 6 bases from V and 3 bases from J, the junction contained 17 bases not matched to a gene. The CDR3 length is 18 residues. Germline CDR1 and CDR2: SEHNR and FQNEAQ (reference sequence). The DNA for the CDR3 is TGTGCCAGCAGTTCACCCTACAGGGGGCGAGTAGGGAAAGAGACCCAGTACTTC. Translation gives CASSSPYRGRVGKETQYF.

This clonotype was observed at least ten times. V gene TRBV12-3 or TRBV12-4 combines with J gene TRBJ1-2; D gene unclear. Trimming removed 6 bases from V and 8 bases from J, with 13 bases in between. The CDR3 runs to 12 residues. The CDR3 region is CASSQEVFGYTF. CDR3 nucleotide sequence: TGTGCCAGCAGCCAGGAAGTTTTCGGCTACACCTTC.

The chain links TRBV9 to TRBJ2-3, with TRBD2 identical over 8 bases. The CDR3 extends over 16 amino acids. The V gene end was trimmed by 4 bases and the J gene end by 2 bases; junction bases not matched to a gene: 9. Germline V CDR1 and CDR2: SGDLS, YYNGEE. Written as DNA, the CDR3 is TGTGCCAGCAGCACTCCTCGCGGGGGGATCACAGATACGCAGTATTTT. Translation gives CASSTPRGGITDTQYF. The full variable domain, in which reference TRBV9 and TRBJ2-3 provide the parts outside the CDR3, is DSGVTQTPKHLITATGQRVTLRCSPRSGDLSVYWYQQSLDQGLQFLIQYYNGEERAKGNILERFSAQQFPDLHSELNLSSLELGDSALYFCASSTPRGGITDTQYFGPGTRLTVL.

About this clonotype itself: A much bigger clone sits one base away, suggesting this may be a read error. This is likely a read error, given that the CDR3 carries no conserved phenylalanine or tryptophan at its end. The rearrangement links TRBV5-5 to TRBJ2-7; 8 bases line up with TRBD2. J lost 2 bases, V lost 2 bases, and 3 bases had no gene match. The CDR3 spans 14 residues. The germline V gene has CDR1 SGHKS and CDR2 YYEKEE (reference sequence). The CDR3 nucleotides read TGTGCCAGCAGCTTACTAGCGGTGACCTACGAGCAGTACCTC. This translates into CASSLLAVTYEQYL.

Ten or more counts support this clonotype. The chain is built from TRBV27 and TRBJ2-1; 9 nucleotides line up with TRBD1. CDR1 is MNHEY, CDR2 SMNVEV, per germline (reference sequence). V gave up 10 bases and J gave up 7 bases; unmatched junction bases: 14. The CDR3 consists of 15 residues. The CDR3 loop reads CATALGGQGRNEQFF. CDR3 DNA sequence: TGTGCCACAGCCCTGGGGGGACAGGGACGTAATGAGCAGTTCTTC.

The table lists this clonotype with many counts. The V gene is TRBV11-2, the J gene TRBJ2-5; D gene uncertain. Trimming took 1 base from V and 5 from J, leaving 11 bases between them. CDR1 SGHAT and CDR2 FQNNGV come from the germline V gene. The CDR3 runs to 14 residues. CDR3 region: CASSLVGVRETQYF. The CDR3 DNA reads TGTGCCAGCAGCTTAGTTGGCGTCCGGGAGACCCAGTACTTC.

This clonotype was seen at least ten times. This chain connects TRBV9 to TRBJ1-1, with 8 bases identical to TRBD1. J lost 4 bases, V lost 4 bases, and 3 bases had no gene match. Germline V gene lookup returns CDR1 SGDLS and CDR2 YYNGEE. CDR3 length: 13 amino acids. CDR3 loop: CASSNTGGTEAFF. CDR3 bases: TGTGCCAGCAGCAATACAGGGGGCACTGAAGCTTTCTTT.

This clonotype has ten or more counts. This chain joins TRBV20-1 and TRBJ2-1, with 7 bases matching TRBD2. V lost 1 base to trimming and J lost 1 base; unmatched junction nucleotides: 4. The CDR3 totals 15 residues. Per germline, CDR1 DFQATT and CDR2 SNEGSKA (reference sequence). The CDR3 DNA reads TGCAGTGCTAGAGCATGGACTAGTTCCTACAATGAGCAGTTCTTC. The encoded protein is CSARAWTSSYNEQFF.

This clonotype was seen ten or more times. V usage is TRBV28 and J usage is TRBJ2-5; 9 bases line up with TRBD1. The CDR3 length is 14 residues. Germline lookup yields CDR1 MDHEN and CDR2 SYDVKM. V trimming: 5 bases; J trimming: 5 bases; junction bases outside the gene matches: 6. The CDR3: CASSEGQGPETQYF. In nucleotides, the CDR3 is TGTGCCAGCAGTGAGGGACAGGGCCCGGAGACCCAGTACTTC.

This clonotype was counted ten times or more. The rearrangement uses TRBV12-3 or TRBV12-4 and TRBJ1-5, with D maybe TRBD1 (6 bases). The germline V and J ends were trimmed by 6 bases and 5 bases, with 14 bases remaining between them. This CDR3 comprises 14 residues. The DNA for the CDR3 is TGTGCCAGCAGATCGAACAGGGCACATCAGCCCCAGCATTTT. Residues: CASRSNRAHQPQHF.

This clonotype was picked up many times. The chain combines TRBV12-3 or TRBV12-4 with TRBJ2-2; 7 positions match TRBD1. J lost 4 bases, V lost 6 bases, and 8 bases had no gene match. This CDR3 is built from 15 residues. This CDR3 reads CASRPTQGSTGELFF. DNA of the CDR3: TGTGCCAGCAGACCTACACAGGGGTCCACCGGGGAGCTGTTTTTT.

This clonotype was recorded many times. The genes are TRBV5-1 and TRBJ2-3; a possible D gene is TRBD2 (5 bases). This CDR3 is built from 16 residues. V lost 4 bases and J lost 7, with 22 bases in between. Germline V gene data show CDR1 as SGHRS and CDR2 as YFSETQ. The CDR3 loop is CASSNTVGKRTNTQYF. The CDR3 DNA follows: TGCGCCAGCAGCAATACCGTCGGAAAGCGGACCAATACGCAGTATTTT.

At least ten counts were recorded for this clonotype. The chain uses TRBV6-2 or TRBV6-3 and TRBJ2-7; no reliable D call. V was cut by 3 bases and J by 2 bases, with 5 bases left in between. This CDR3 is 12 amino acids long. Germline CDR1 and CDR2: MNHEY and SVGEGT. CDR3 sequence (DNA): TGTGCCAGCAGTTATGAGGCCTACGAGCAGTACTTC. Translation gives CASSYEAYEQYF.

Comments on this clonotype: A much more abundant neighbour one base away suggests this may be a read error. The chain combines TRBV7-9 with TRBJ2-1; possibly TRBD1 or TRBD2 for D (6 bases each). There are 15 residues in the CDR3. Germline values: CDR1 SEHNR, CDR2 FQNEAQ (reference sequence). CDR3 coding DNA: TGTGCCAGCAGCCCAAGGGGGACTCCCTACAATGAGCAGCTCTTC. This encodes CASSPRGTPYNEQLF.

This clonotype occurred many times. The chain is built from TRBV12-3 or TRBV12-4 and TRBJ1-2; D gene uncertain. V was shortened by 7 bases and J by 2 bases, with 11 bases between the two germline ends. The CDR3 runs to 13 residues. CDR3 sequence: CASTTTYNYGYTF. The CDR3 bases are TGTGCCAGCACCACAACATACAACTATGGCTACACCTTC.

This clonotype came up many times. The V call is TRBV29-1, the J call TRBJ2-2, with 7 bases aligning to TRBD2. V lost 6 bases to trimming and J lost 5 bases; unmatched junction nucleotides: 0. Germline V gene lookup returns CDR1 SQVTM and CDR2 ANQGSEA. The CDR3 is made up of 11 amino acids. CDR3 DNA: TGCAGCGTCGGGGGGACCGGGGAGCTGTTTTTT. As protein: CSVGGTGELFF.

The rearrangement joins TRBV2 to TRBJ2-7; possibly TRBD1 for D (5 bases). CDR1 is SNHLY, CDR2 FYNNEI, per germline. This CDR3 contains 14 residues. The ends were cut back, 6 bases at V and 2 bases at J, with 14 bases in the middle. This CDR3 reads CASSPPTDTYEQYF. CDR3 coding DNA: TGTGCCAGCAGCCCTCCGACAGATACCTACGAGCAGTACTTC.

This clonotype showed up many times. V and J are TRBV28 and TRBJ2-5; possibly TRBD1 or TRBD2 for D (5 bases each). The V gene's germline CDR1 is MDHEN and CDR2 SYDVKM. The CDR3 has 13 residues. V was pared by 6 bases and J by 4 bases, with 12 bases between. The CDR3 loop reads CASRGPNGETQYF. CDR3 DNA sequence: TGTGCCAGCAGGGGACCGAACGGAGAGACCCAGTACTTC.

This clonotype was found many times. The chain links TRBV9 to TRBJ1-5; 9 bases are shared with TRBD1. This CDR3 has 16 amino acids. Germline values: CDR1 SGDLS, CDR2 YYNGEE. The trim removed 4 bases at V and 2 bases at J, leaving 7 bases unmatched. The CDR3 DNA reads as TGTGCCAGCAGCAGGACAGGGGCGGCCCGCAATCAGCCCCAGCATTTT. Its protein is CASSRTGAARNQPQHF. Filled out from reference TRBV9 and TRBJ1-5, the complete variable domain reads DSGVTQTPKHLITATGQRVTLRCSPRSGDLSVYWYQQSLDQGLQFLIQYYNGEERAKGNILERFSAQQFPDLHSELNLSSLELGDSALYFCASSRTGAARNQPQHFGDGTRLSIL.